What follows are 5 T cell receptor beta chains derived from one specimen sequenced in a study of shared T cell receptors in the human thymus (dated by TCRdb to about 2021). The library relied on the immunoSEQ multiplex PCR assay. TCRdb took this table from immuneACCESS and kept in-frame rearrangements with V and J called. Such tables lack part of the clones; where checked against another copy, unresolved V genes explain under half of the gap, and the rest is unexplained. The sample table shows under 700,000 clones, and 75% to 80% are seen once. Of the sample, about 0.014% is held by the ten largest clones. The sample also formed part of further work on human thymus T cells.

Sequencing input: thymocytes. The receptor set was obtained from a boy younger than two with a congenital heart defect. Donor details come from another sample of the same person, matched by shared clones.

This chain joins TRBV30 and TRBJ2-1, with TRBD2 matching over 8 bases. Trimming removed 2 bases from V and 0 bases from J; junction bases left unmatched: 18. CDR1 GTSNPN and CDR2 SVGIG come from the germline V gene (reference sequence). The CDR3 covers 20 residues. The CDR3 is CAWSSPGGLGGGSSYNEQFF. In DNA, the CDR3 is TGTGCCTGGAGTTCCCCCGGGGGACTAGGGGGAGGGAGCTCCTACAATGAGCAGTTCTTC.

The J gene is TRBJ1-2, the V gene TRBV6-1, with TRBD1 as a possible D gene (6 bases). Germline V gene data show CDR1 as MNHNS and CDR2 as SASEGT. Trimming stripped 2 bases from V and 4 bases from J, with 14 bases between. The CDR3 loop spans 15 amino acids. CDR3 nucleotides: TGTGCCAGCAGTGAATCTGCAGGGGTGGGCTATGGCTACACCTTC. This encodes CASSESAGVGYGYTF.

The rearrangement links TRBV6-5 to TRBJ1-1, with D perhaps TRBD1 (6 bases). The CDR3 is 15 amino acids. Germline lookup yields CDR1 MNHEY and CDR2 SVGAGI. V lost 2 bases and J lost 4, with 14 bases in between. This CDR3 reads CASSYERGGLTEAFF. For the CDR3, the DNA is TGTGCCAGCAGTTACGAACGGGGGGGGCTCACTGAAGCTTTCTTT.

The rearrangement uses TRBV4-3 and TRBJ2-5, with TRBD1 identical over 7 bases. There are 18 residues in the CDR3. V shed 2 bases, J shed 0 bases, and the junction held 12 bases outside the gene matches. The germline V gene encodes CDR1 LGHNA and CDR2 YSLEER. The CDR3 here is CASSQQPTGSYYQETQYF. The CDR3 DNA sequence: TGCGCCAGCAGCCAACAACCGACAGGGAGTTATTACCAAGAGACCCAGTACTTC.

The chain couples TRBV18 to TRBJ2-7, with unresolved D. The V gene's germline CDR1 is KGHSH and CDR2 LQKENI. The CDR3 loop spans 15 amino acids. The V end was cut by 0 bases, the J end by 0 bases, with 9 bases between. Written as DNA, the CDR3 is TGTGCCAGCTCACCACCAGACGGGTCCTCCTACGAGCAGTACTTC. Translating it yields CASSPPDGSSYEQYF.